Sequencing of this TCR beta chain was carried out in a study of control samples from healthy donors and cancer patients. The CDR3 contains 14 residues. Germline V lookup: CDR1 MNHEY, CDR2 SMNVEV (reference sequence). V lost 5 bases and J 4 bases, leaving 14 bases between the germline ends. This clone was seen only once. TCRdb's table, derived via immunoSEQ multiplex PCR, lists solely in-frame clones and lacks some. The table records under 200,000 clones, 90% to 95% of them present only once. The source is a woman under 40 in good health. This chain connects TRBV27 to TRBJ1-2, with D possibly matching TRBD1 (5 bases). The material sequenced was blood. The DNA for the CDR3 is TGTGCCAGCAGTCCCAGGGTCCTCCCCTATGGCTACACCTTC. This gives the protein CASSPRVLPYGYTF.